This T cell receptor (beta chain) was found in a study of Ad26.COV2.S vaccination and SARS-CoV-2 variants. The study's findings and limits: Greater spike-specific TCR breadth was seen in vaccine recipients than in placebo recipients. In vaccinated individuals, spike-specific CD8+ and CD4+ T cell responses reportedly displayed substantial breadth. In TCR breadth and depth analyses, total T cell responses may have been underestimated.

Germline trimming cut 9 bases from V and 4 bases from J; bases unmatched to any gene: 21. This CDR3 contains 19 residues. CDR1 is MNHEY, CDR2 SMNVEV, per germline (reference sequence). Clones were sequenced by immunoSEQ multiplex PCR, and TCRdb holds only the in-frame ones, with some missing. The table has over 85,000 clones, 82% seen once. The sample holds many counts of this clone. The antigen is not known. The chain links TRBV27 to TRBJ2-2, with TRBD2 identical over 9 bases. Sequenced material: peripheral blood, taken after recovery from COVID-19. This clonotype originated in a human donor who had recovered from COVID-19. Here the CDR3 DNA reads TGTGCCAGTTCTGCCCGGGGGCTAGCGGGGCCCCAAGGCACCGGGGAGCTGTTTTTT. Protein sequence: CASSARGLAGPQGTGELFF.